This entry lists 15 T cell receptor beta chains sequenced from one sample in a study of tumor and adjacent non-tumor tissue in lung cancer (dated by TCRdb to 2017 to 2018). The library was generated by multiplex PCR. For sequencing, an Illumina HiSeq 2500 was employed. TCRbeta libraries were built by three rounds of nested PCR using primers (Table S4), following protocols modified from ARM-PCR. TCRdb redid the processing of the public reads, applying fastp at Q25 and MiXCR, and retained in-frame beta chains. A single entry per CDR3 protein holds the most common genes and DNA from its merged rows. The sample includes under 95,000 distinct CDR3 sequences, with about 66% observed a single time. The ten top clones hold around 17% of the sample. Bulk unsorted tissue served as the source for RNA extraction, and RNA quality was assessed using a NanoDrop ND-1000 and an Agilent 2100. Sequencing was carried out using lung tumor tissue. These receptors were collected from a man aged 55 to 70 with non-small cell lung cancer.

The chain recombines TRBV6-1 with TRBJ1-5, with TRBD1 as a possible D gene (6 bases). Germline values: CDR1 MNHNS, CDR2 SASEGT. This CDR3 spans 14 amino acids. V was clipped by 9 bases and J by 3 bases, with 15 bases between them. The CDR3 protein is CARGGQGTNQPQHF. As DNA, the CDR3 is TGTGCCAGGGGAGGTCAGGGGACCAATCAGCCCCAGCATTTT.

Notes on this clonotype: This is likely a read error, given that the CDR3 carries no conserved phenylalanine or tryptophan at its end. The rearrangement uses TRBV12-3 or TRBV12-4 and TRBJ2-5; D uncertain. The CDR3 has 13 amino acids. CDR3 coding DNA: TGTGCCAGCAGTTTAATCAGCTCAGAGACTCAGTACTAC. Translation gives CASSLISSETQYY.

Regarding this clonotype: Because it lacks the conserved phenylalanine or tryptophan at the end, this CDR3 is likely a read error. This chain uses TRBV12-3 or TRBV12-4 with TRBJ2-4, with TRBD1 identical over 10 bases. The CDR3 sequence is 16 residues long. This CDR3 is CTSSSRQGAQGDIQYL. CDR3 sequence (DNA): TGTACCAGCAGCTCCAGACAGGGGGCGCAAGGGGACATTCAGTACCTC.

This clonotype was counted between two and nine times. The chain employs TRBV5-1 and TRBJ2-5; 8 nucleotides match TRBD1. The CDR3 runs to 15 residues. The V gene's germline CDR1 is SGHRS and CDR2 YFSETQ. V was pared by 0 bases and J by 5 bases, with 6 bases of the junction left unmatched. The DNA of the CDR3 is TGCGCCAGCAGCTTGGGGGACAGGCCAAATGAGACCCAGTACTTC. It yields the protein CASSLGDRPNETQYF.

V and J are TRBV5-6 and TRBJ2-2, with 7 bases lining up with TRBD1. Germline V gene lookup returns CDR1 SGHDT and CDR2 YYEEEE. CDR3 length equals 18 residues. V gave up 4 bases and J gave up 7 bases; unmatched junction bases: 19. This CDR3 is CASSRFTGAPSLRGELFF. The CDR3 DNA reads TGTGCCAGCAGCCGCTTCACAGGGGCCCCCTCCCTGCGCGGGGAGCTGTTTTTT.

A remark on this clonotype: Possible read error: a much larger clone is one base away. The chain combines TRBV5-1 with TRBJ2-7; no firm D call. V lost 0 bases, J lost 4 bases, and 5 bases lay in between. The CDR3 covers 12 residues. CDR1 and CDR2 (germline): SGHRS, YFSETQ. This CDR3 is CASSLGVYEQYF. DNA of the CDR3: TGCGCCAGCAGCTTGGGCGTGTACGAGCAGTACTTC.

Turning to this clonotype: A much larger clonotype is one base distant, so this may be a read error. The chain is built from TRBV12-3 or TRBV12-4 and TRBJ2-7; D possibly corresponds to TRBD1 (6 bases). This CDR3 region has 13 residues. For the CDR3, the DNA is TGTGCCAGCAGTAGACAGGCCCTCCTGGGGCAGCACTTC. It yields the protein CASSRQALLGQHF.

Here the CDR3 DNA reads TGCCGTGTTGAAGGTAAGCACAGCTCCTACAATGAGCAGTTCTTC. Its protein product is CRVEGKHSSYNEQFF. The genes are TRBV29-1 and TRBJ2-1; D not resolved. The CDR3 covers 15 residues. Germline CDR1 SQVTM, CDR2 ANQGSEA.

This clonotype was counted at least ten times. The gene calls are TRBV5-1 and TRBJ1-5, with 8 positions matching TRBD1. The length of the CDR3 is 15 residues. CDR1 is SGHRS, CDR2 YFSETQ, per germline. Unmatched junction bases numbered 6, after V lost 4 bases and J lost 3 bases. CDR3 sequence reads: CASSPTGDNNQPQHF. The CDR3 DNA reads as TGCGCCAGCAGCCCGACAGGGGATAACAATCAGCCCCAGCATTTT.

Notes on this clonotype: One end of the junction is discordant with germline, which a read error may explain. The V gene is TRBV4-1, the J gene TRBJ2-2, with 7 bases fitting TRBD2. The germline V gene encodes CDR1 MGHRA and CDR2 YSYEKL. CDR3 length: 16 residues. CDR3 in amino acids: CASSRAGEGNTGELFF. The CDR3 region has the DNA TGCGCCAGCAGCCGGGCGGGAGAGGGGAACACAGGGGAGCTGTTTTTT.

This clonotype has just a few counts. V usage is TRBV20-1 and J usage is TRBJ1-2; TRBD1 might be the D (5 bases). From germline, CDR1 is DFQATT and CDR2 SNEGSKA (reference sequence). The length of the CDR3 is 13 residues. Trimming left V 7 bases short and J 0 bases short, with 12 bases between. The CDR3 here is CSVGHQANYGYTF. As DNA, the CDR3 is TGCAGTGTTGGACATCAAGCTAACTATGGCTACACCTTC.

Turning to this clonotype: Mismatch with germline at one junction end may stem from a read error. The rearrangement uses TRBV19 and TRBJ2-1; TRBD1 is a possible D gene (6 bases). CDR3 length: 15 residues. CDR1 is LNHDA, CDR2 SQIVND, per germline (reference sequence). The CDR3 here is CANSIARQANNEQFF. The CDR3 DNA sequence: TGTGCCAATAGTATAGCGAGACAGGCCAACAATGAGCAGTTCTTC. Combining the CDR3 with reference TRBV19 and TRBJ2-1 gives the whole variable domain DGGITQSPKYLFRKEGQNVTLSCEQNLNHDAMYWYRQDPGQGLRLIYYSQIVNDFQKGDIAEGYSVSREKKESFPLTVTSAQKNPTAFYLCANSIARQANNEQFFGPGTRLTVL.

This clonotype showed up just once. A junction end diverges from the germline sequence, so it may reflect a read error. The chain has TRBV6-5 and TRBJ2-5; D is possibly TRBD2 (5 bases). The CDR3 is made up of 15 amino acids. Germline V CDR1 and CDR2: MNHEY, SVGAGI. The CDR3 DNA reads as TGTGTCAGCAGTCTTGAGGCGGCAGGAGGAGAGACCCAGTACTTC. Amino acid sequence: CVSSLEAAGGETQYF.

For this clonotype: The junction differs from germline at one of its ends, possibly a read error. The CDR3 region is CASSCDYYEQYF. The CDR3 DNA sequence: TGTGCCAGCAGTTGCGATTACTACGAGCAATACTTC. V gene TRBV6-2 or TRBV6-3 combines with J gene TRBJ2-7; the D is unclear. Germline CDR1 and CDR2: MNHEY and SVGEGT. CDR3 length: 12 residues.

To note about this clonotype: It may be a read error: a sequence one base away is much more abundant. This rearrangement joins TRBV6-2 or TRBV6-3 to TRBJ2-7; D is unclear. CDR1 is MNHEY, CDR2 SVGEGT, per germline. This CDR3 comprises 16 residues. The CDR3 sequence is CASSYSHGGESLEQCF. Here the CDR3 DNA reads TGTGCCAGCAGTTACTCGCACGGTGGGGAATCCCTCGAGCAGTGCTTC.